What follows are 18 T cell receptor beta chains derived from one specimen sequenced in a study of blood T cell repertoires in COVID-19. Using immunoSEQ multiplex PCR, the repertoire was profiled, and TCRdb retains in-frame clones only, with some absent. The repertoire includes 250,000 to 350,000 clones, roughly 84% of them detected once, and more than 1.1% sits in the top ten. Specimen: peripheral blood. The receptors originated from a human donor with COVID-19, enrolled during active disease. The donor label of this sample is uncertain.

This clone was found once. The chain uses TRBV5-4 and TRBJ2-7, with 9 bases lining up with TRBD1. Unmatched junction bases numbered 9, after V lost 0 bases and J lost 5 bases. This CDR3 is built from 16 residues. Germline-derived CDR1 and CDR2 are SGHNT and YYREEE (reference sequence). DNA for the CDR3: TGTGCCAGCAGCTTGGGTGCCGGGACAGGGTCTGACGAGCAGTACTTC. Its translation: CASSLGAGTGSDEQYF. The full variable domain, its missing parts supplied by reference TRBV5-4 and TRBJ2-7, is ETGVTQSPTHLIKTRGQQVTLRCSSQSGHNTVSWYQQALGQGPQFIFQYYREEENGRGNFPPRFSGLQFPNYSSELNVNALELDDSALYLCASSLGAGTGSDEQYFGPGTRLTVT.

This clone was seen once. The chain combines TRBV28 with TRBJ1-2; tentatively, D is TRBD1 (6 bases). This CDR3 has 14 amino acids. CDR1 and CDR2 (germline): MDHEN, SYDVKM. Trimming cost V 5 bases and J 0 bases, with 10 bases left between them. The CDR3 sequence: CASSGGQTNYGYTF. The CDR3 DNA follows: TGTGCCAGCAGTGGCGGACAGACTAACTATGGCTACACCTTC.

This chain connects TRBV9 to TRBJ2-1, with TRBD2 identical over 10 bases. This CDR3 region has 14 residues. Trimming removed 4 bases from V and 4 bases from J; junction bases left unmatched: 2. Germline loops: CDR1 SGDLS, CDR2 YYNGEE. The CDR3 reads CASSPSGGYNEQFF. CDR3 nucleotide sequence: TGTGCCAGCAGCCCTAGCGGGGGATACAATGAGCAGTTCTTC.

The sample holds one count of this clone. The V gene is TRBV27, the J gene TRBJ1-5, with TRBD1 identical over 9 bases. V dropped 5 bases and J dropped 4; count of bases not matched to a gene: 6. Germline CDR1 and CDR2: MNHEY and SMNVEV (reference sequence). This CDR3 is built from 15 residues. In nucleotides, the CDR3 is TGTGCCAGCAGTCCCGGACAGGGGTGGAATCAGCCCCAGCATTTT. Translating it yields CASSPGQGWNQPQHF.

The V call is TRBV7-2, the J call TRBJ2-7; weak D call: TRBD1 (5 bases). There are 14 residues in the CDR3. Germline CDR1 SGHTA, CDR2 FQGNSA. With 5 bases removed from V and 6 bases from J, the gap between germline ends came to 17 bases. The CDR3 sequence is CASSPPRARSEQYF. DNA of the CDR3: TGTGCCAGCAGCCCCCCCAGGGCCAGATCCGAGCAGTACTTC. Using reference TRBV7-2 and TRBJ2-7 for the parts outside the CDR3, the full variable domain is GAGVSQSPSNKVTEKGKDVELRCDPISGHTALYWYRQSLGQGLEFLIYFQGNSAPDKSGLPSDRFSAERTGGSVSTLTIQRTQQEDSAVYLCASSPPRARSEQYFGPGTRLTVT.

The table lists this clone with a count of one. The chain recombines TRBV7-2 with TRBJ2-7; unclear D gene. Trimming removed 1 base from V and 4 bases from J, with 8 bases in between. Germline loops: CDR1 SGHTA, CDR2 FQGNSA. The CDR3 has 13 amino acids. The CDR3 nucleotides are TGTGCCAGCAGCTTAGGTGTCAATTACGAGCAGTACTTC. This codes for CASSLGVNYEQYF.

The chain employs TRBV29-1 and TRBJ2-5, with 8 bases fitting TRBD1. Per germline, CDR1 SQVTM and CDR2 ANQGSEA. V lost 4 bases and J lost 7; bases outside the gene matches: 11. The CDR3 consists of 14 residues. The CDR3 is CSVALTGVKGTQYF. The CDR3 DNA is TGCAGCGTTGCTCTGACAGGGGTTAAGGGGACCCAGTACTTC.

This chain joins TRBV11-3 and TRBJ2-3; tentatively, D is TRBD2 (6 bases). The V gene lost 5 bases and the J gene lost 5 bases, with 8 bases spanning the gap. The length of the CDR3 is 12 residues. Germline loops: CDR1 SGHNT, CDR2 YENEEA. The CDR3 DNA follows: TGTGCCAGCAGCCCGGGAGAAGATACGCAGTATTTT. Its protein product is CASSPGEDTQYF.

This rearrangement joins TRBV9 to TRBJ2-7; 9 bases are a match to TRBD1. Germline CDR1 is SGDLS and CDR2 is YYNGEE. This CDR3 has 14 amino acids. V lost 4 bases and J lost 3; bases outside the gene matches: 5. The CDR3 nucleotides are TGTGCCAGCAGCCCCGGGGGACAGGGCTACGAGCAGTACTTC. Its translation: CASSPGGQGYEQYF. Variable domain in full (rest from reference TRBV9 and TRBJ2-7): DSGVTQTPKHLITATGQRVTLRCSPRSGDLSVYWYQQSLDQGLQFLIQYYNGEERAKGNILERFSAQQFPDLHSELNLSSLELGDSALYFCASSPGGQGYEQYFGPGTRLTVT.

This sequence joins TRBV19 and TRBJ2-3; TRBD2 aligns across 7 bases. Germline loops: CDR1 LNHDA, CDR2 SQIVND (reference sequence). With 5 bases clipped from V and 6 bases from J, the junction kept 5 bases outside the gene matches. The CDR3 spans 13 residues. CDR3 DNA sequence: TGTGCCAGTAGTCCCCGGACTAGTGATACGCAGTATTTT. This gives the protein CASSPRTSDTQYF.

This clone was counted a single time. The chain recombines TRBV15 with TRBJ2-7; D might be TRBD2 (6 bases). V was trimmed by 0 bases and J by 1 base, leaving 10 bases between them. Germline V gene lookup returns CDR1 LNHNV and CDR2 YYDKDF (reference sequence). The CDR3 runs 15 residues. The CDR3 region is CATSRDGLPSYEQYF. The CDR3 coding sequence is TGTGCCACCAGCAGAGACGGACTACCATCCTACGAGCAGTACTTC.

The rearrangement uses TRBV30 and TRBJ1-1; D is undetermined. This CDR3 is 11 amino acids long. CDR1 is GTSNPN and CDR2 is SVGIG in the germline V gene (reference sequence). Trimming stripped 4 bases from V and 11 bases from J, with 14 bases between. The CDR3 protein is CAWNDGGSAFF. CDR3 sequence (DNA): TGTGCCTGGAACGATGGAGGGAGTGCTTTCTTT.

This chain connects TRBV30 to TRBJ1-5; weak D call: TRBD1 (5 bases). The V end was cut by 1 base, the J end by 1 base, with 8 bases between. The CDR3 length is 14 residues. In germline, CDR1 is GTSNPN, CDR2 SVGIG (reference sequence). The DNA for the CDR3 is TGTGCCTGGAGTGGGGGGGGAAGCAATCAGCCCCAGCATTTT. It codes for CAWSGGGSNQPQHF. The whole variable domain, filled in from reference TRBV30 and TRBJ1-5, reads SQTIHQWPATLVQPVGSPLSLECTVEGTSNPNLYWYRQAAGRGLQLLFYSVGIGQISSEVPQNLSASRPQDRQFILSSKKLLLSDSGFYLCAWSGGGSNQPQHFGDGTRLSIL.

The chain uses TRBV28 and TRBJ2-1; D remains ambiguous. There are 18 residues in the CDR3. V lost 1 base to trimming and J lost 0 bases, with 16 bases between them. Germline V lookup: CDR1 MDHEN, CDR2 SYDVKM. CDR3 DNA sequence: TGTGCCAGCAGTTTATCGACTTTGCTCGGAGCCTCCTACAATGAGCAGTTCTTC. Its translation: CASSLSTLLGASYNEQFF. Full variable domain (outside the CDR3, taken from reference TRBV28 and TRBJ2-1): DVKVTQSSRYLVKRTGEKVFLECVQDMDHENMFWYRQDPGLGLRLIYFSYDVKMKEKGDIPEGYSVSREKKERFSLILESASTNQTSMYLCASSLSTLLGASYNEQFFGPGTRLTVL.

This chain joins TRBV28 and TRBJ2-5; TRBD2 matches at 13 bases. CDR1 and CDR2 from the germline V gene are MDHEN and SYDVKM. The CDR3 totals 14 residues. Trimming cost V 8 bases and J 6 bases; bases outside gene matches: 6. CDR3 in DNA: TGTGCCAGCCTAGGGACTAGCGGGACGAAGACCCAGTACTTC. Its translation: CASLGTSGTKTQYF.

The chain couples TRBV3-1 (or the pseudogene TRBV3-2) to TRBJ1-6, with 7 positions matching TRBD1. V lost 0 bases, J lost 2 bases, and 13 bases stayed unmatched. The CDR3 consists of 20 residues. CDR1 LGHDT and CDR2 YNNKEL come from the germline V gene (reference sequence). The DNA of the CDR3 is TGTGCCAGCAGCCAAGAAGGTAGACGACAGGGAACGGCCTATAATTCACCCCTCCACTTT. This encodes CASSQEGRRQGTAYNSPLHF.

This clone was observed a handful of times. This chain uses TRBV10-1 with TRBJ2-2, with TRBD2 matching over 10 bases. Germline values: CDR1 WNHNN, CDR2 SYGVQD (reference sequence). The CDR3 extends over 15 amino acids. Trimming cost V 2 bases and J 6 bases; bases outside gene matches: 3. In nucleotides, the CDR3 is TGCGCCAGCAGTGAGGCTAGCGGGAGTGCCGGGGAGCTGTTTTTT. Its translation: CASSEASGSAGELFF.

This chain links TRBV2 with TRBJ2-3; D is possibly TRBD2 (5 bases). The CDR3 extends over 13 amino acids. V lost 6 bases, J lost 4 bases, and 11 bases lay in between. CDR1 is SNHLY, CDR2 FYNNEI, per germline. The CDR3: CASRLTSPDTQYF. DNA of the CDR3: TGTGCCAGCAGACTAACTAGTCCAGATACGCAGTATTTT.